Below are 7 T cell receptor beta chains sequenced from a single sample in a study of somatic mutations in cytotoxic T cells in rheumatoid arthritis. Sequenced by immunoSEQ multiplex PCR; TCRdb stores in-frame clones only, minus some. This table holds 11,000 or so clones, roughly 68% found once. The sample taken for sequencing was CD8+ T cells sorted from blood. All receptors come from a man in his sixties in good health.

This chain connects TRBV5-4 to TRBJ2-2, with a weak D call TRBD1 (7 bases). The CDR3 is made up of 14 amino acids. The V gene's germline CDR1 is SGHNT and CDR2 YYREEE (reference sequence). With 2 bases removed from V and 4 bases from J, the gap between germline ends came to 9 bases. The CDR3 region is CASSFQGGTGELFF. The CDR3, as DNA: TGTGCCAGCAGCTTTCAGGGGGGCACCGGGGAGCTGTTTTTT.

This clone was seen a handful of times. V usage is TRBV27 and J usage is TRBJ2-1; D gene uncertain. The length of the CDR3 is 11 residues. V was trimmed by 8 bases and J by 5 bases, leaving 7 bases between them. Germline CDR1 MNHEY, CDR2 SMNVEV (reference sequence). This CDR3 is CASRLHNEQFF. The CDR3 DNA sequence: TGTGCCAGCCGACTGCACAATGAGCAGTTCTTC.

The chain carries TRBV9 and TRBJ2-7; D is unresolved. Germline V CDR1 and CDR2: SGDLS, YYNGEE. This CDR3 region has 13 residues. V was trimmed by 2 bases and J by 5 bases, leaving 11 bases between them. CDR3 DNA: TGTGCCAGCAGCGTCCACGATCGGGACGAGCAGTACTTC. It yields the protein CASSVHDRDEQYF.

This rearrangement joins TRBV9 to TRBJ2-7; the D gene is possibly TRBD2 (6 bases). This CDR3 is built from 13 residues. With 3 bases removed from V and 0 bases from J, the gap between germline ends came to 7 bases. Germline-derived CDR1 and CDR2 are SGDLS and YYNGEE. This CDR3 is CASSGSGSYEQYF. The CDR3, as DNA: TGTGCCAGCAGCGGTAGCGGCTCCTACGAGCAGTACTTC.

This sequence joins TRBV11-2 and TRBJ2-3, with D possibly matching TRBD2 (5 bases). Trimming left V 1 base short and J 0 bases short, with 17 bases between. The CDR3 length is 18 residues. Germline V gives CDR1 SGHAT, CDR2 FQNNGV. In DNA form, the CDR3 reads TGTGCCAGCAGCTTAGGACCTTCCGCGGGCCTAAGCACAGATACGCAGTATTTT. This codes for CASSLGPSAGLSTDTQYF. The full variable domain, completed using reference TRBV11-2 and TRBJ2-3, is EAGVAQSPRYKIIEKRQSVAFWCNPISGHATLYWYQQILGQGPKLLIQFQNNGVVDDSQLPKDRFSAERLKGVDSTLKIQPAKLEDSAVYLCASSLGPSAGLSTDTQYFGPGTRLTVL.

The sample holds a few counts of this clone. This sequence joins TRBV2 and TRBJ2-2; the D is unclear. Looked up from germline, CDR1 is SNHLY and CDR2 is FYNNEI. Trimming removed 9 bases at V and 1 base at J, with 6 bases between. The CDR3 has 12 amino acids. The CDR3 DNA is TGTGCCAGAGGCGAGAACACCGGGGAGCTGTTTTTT. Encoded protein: CARGENTGELFF.

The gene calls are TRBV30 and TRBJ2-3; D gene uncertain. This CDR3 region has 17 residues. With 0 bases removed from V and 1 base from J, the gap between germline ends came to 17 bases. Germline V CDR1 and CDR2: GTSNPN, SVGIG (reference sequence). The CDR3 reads CAWSVVGGAFGTDTQYF. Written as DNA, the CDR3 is TGTGCCTGGAGTGTCGTGGGCGGCGCCTTTGGCACAGATACGCAGTATTTT.